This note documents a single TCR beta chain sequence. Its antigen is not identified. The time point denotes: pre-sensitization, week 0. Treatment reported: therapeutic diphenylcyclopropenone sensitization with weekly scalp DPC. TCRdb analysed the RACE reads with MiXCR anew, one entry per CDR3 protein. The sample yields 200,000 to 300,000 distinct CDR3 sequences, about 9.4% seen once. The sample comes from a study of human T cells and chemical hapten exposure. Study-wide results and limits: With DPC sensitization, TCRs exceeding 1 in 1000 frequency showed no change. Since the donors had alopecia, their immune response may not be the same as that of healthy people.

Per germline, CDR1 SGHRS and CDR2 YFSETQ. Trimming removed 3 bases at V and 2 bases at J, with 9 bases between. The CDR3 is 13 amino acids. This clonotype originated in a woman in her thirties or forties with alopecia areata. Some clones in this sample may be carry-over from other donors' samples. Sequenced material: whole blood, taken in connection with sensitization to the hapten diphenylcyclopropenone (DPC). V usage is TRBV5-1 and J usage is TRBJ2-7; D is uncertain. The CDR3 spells CASSSTVTYEQYF. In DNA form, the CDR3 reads TGCGCCAGCAGCTCGACCGTGACCTACGAGCAGTACTTC.